The TCR beta chain under discussion was sequenced for a study of T-cell memory formation after mild COVID-19. Notes on the study in general: Balance between CD4 and CD8 was seen in clones contracting day 15 to 85, and a CD4+ lean was seen in later expanders.

TCRdb independently ran MiXCR on the 5' RACE reads; one entry per CDR3 protein. This sample has roughly 50,000 distinct CDR3 sequences, with 9% to 9.5% found just once. Germline V CDR1 and CDR2: MNHEY, SVGAGI. The CDR3 is made up of 15 amino acids. V lost 5 bases, J lost 4 bases, and 6 bases stayed unmatched. In its sample, this clonotype was seen a few times. Its antigen is unidentified. The sequenced sample consisted of PBMCs or a T cell subset sorted from them (not recorded which). The clonotype comes from a man younger than 35 who had mild COVID-19 (a few samples of this study predate the infection). Cell type and time point are not known. V and J are TRBV6-5 and TRBJ1-2; 11 positions agree with TRBD1. DNA for the CDR3: TGTGCCAGCAGTCCGGGACAGGGGGGATTCTATGGCTACACCTTC. The encoded protein is CASSPGQGGFYGYTF.